This T cell receptor (beta chain) is drawn from a study of blood T cell repertoires in COVID-19 (dated by TCRdb to between 2020 and 2021). With respect to the entire study: Samples covering the acute and convalescent phases of COVID-19 were provided by collaborators in the United States, Italy and Spain. The prospective study material was composed of cDNA or gDNA derived from T cells, B-cell-depleted T cells, or PBMCs. The dataset comprised deeply sampled blood TCRbeta repertoires from subjects exposed to, actively infected with, or recovered from COVID-19. The repertoires were made available in a free public database intended to serve as a resource for research on the immune response to SARS-CoV-2. Samples were obtained from the ongoing ImmuneRACE study (first 160 participants) and from about 1,300 subjects provided by 6 global collaborators. Nearly every sample came with metadata listing a de-identified subject ID, COVID-19 status, age in years and sex. Where available, HLA class I and class II types were taken from metadata supplied by the sample provider and were not determined by assay-based typing. What the study reported, not specific to this receptor: How much clinical and demographic metadata was included differed by source and by participant, and the metadata was provided uncurated.

The germline V gene sets CDR1 to SQVTM and CDR2 to ANQGSEA. V is clipped by 3 bases and J by 1 base, and the sequence between their germline boundaries is 12 bases long. Spanning cysteine to phenylalanine, the CDR3 consists of 14 amino acids. Only the CDR3 portion is preserved as DNA: 42 bases, with reading frame beginning at the first base. Whole blood was collected in K2EDTA tubes by collaborating institutions according to the institutions' own protocols. Collaborator samples were shipped for TCRbeta analysis as frozen whole blood, isolated PBMCs, or DNA extracted from either sample type. Details on this clone: Its antigen specificity is not known. Base qualities are not provided; no much larger clone lies one nucleotide away.

TCRbeta CDR3 regions were amplified from genomic DNA by means of the immunoSEQ Assay, a bias-controlled multiplex PCR. Per the authors' processing: The number of nucleated cells in each sample was estimated by amplification of reference gene primers within the assay. To quantify the absolute abundance of each unique TCRbeta CDR3 rearrangement, sequence reads were collapsed and filtered. For each sample, productive Simpson clonality was calculated as the square root of Simpson's diversity index over productive rearrangements. Sourced from immuneACCESS, this table was stored by TCRdb with only in-frame sequences that have V and J called. A share of the clones is absent; for the studies checked, an unresolved V gene accounts for under half, and the remainder has no known explanation. The DNA was the basis for D and trimming; V, J and clone size are from that table. A total of about 130,000 clones appear in this sample, about four fifths of them only once. Of the sample, about 9.5% falls within the top ten clones.

This clonotype was obtained from a man aged 35 to 55 with active or convalescent COVID-19. The rearrangement joined TRBV29-1 to TRBJ2-5; TRBD1 might be the D gene, on 5 matching bases. The specimen was peripheral blood. The CDR3 region: CSVEDGHPQETQYF. The sequenced DNA is TGCAGCGTTGAGGACGGACATCCCCAAGAGACCCAGTACTTC.